These 3 T cell receptor beta chains were all obtained from the same sample, sequenced in a study of T cell responses to AZD1222 COVID-19 vaccine. Clones were read by immunoSEQ multiplex PCR, and TCRdb kept only the in-frame ones, dropping some. This repertoire shows about 85,000 clones, 80% to 90% found once; its top ten account for about 9.4%. The sequences come from peripheral blood, collected on day 0 of MenACWY control vaccination. The source is an adult in good health.

The chain employs TRBV20-1 and TRBJ1-2; 9 nucleotides line up with TRBD1. V trimming: 3 bases; J trimming: 7 bases; junction bases outside the gene matches: 3. The CDR3 spans 12 residues. CDR1 and CDR2 from the germline V gene are DFQATT and SNEGSKA (reference sequence). As DNA, the CDR3 is TGCAGTGCTAGTGACAGGGGGTTTGGCTACACCTTC. Encoded protein: CSASDRGFGYTF.

The rearrangement joins TRBV7-9 to TRBJ1-4; TRBD1 is a possible D gene (5 bases). In germline, CDR1 is SEHNR, CDR2 FQNEAQ (reference sequence). The CDR3 is 14 amino acids. Trimming pared 7 bases from V and 4 bases from J, leaving 13 bases between. CDR3 amino acids: CASIPGRGNEKLFF. CDR3 in DNA: TGTGCCAGCATTCCGGGGCGCGGTAATGAAAAACTGTTTTTT.

This sequence joins TRBV6-6 and TRBJ2-7; D tentatively reads TRBD1 or TRBD2 (6 bases each). Between the trimmed V and J ends, which lost 4 bases and 6 bases, there was a span of 19 bases. This CDR3 contains 15 residues. Germline CDR1 MNHNY, CDR2 SVGAGI (reference sequence). The CDR3 is CASSSVLGGPGEQYF. The CDR3 region has the DNA TGTGCCAGCAGTTCGGTTCTAGGGGGGCCTGGCGAGCAGTACTTC.